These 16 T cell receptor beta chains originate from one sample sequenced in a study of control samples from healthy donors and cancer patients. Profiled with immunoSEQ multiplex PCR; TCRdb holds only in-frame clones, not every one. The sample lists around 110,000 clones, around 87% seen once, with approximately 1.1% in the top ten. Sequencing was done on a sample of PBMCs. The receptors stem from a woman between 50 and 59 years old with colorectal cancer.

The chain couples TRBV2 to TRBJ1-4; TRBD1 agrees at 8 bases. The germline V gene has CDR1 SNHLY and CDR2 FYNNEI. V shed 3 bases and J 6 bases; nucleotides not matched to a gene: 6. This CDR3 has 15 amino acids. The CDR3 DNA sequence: TGTGCCAGCAGTGAGGGAACAGGGGGGGATGAAAAACTGTTTTTT. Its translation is CASSEGTGGDEKLFF.

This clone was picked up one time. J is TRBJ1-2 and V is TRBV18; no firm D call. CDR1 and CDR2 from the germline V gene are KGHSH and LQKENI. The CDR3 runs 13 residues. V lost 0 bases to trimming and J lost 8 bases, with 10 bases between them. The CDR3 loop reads CASSPPSPVGYTF. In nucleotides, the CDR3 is TGTGCCAGCTCACCACCGAGTCCGGTCGGCTACACCTTC.

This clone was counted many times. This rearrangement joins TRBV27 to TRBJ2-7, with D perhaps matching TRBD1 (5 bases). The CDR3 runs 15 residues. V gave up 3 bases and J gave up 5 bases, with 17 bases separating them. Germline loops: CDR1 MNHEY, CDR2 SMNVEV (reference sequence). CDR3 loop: CASSLLGAGSNEQYF. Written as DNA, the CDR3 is TGTGCCAGCAGTTTGCTTGGCGCAGGGTCCAACGAGCAGTACTTC.

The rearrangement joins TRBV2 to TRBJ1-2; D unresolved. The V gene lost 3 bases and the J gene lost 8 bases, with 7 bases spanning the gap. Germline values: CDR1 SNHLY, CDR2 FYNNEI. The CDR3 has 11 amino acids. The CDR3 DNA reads TGTGCCAGCAGTGAGAACGTCGGCTACACCTTC. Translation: CASSENVGYTF.

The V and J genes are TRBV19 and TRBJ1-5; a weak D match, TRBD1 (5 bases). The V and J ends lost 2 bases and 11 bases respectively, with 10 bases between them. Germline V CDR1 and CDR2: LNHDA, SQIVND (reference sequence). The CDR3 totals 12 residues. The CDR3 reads CASSIQTQAQHF. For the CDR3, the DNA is TGTGCCAGTAGTATACAGACACAGGCCCAGCATTTT. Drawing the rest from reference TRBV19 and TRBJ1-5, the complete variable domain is DGGITQSPKYLFRKEGQNVTLSCEQNLNHDAMYWYRQDPGQGLRLIYYSQIVNDFQKGDIAEGYSVSREKKESFPLTVTSAQKNPTAFYLCASSIQTQAQHFGDGTRLSIL.

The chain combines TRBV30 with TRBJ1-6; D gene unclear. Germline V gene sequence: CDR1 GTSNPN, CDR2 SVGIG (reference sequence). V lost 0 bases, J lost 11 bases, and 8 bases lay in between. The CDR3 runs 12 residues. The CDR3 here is CAWSVGTTPLHF. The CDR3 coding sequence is TGTGCCTGGAGTGTTGGAACTACACCCCTCCACTTT.

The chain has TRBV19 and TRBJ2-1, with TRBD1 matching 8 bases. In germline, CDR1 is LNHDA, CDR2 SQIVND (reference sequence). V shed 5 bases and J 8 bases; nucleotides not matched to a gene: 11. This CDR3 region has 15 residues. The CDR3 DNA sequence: TGTGCCAGTAGTCCTCAGGGGGCGGTCATCGATGAGCAGTTCTTC. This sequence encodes CASSPQGAVIDEQFF.

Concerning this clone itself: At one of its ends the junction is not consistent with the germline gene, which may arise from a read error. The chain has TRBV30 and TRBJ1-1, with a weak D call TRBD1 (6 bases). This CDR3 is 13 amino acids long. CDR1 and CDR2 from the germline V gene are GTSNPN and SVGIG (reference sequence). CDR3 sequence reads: CVWSWGAYTEAFF. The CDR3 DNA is TGTGTCTGGAGTTGGGGGGCCTACACTGAAGCTTTCTTT.

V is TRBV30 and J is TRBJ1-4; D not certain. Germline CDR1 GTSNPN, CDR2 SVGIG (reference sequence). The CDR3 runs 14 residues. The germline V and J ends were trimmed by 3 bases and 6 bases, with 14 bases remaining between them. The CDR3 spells CAWSLLSLDEKLFF. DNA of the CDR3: TGTGCCTGGAGCTTACTGTCCCTGGATGAAAAACTGTTTTTT.

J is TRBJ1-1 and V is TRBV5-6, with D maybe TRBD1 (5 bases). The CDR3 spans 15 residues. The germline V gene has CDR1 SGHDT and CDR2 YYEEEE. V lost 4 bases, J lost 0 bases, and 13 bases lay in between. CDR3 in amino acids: CASSPAGLMNTEAFF. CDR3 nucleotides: TGTGCCAGCAGCCCCGCGGGACTGATGAACACTGAAGCTTTCTTT.

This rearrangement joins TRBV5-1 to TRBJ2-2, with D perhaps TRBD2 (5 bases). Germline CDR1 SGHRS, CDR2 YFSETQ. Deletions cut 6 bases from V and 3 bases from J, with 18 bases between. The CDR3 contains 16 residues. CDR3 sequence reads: CASTLLLGDDTGELFF. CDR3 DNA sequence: TGCGCCAGCACCCTTCTCCTCGGGGATGACACCGGGGAGCTGTTTTTT.

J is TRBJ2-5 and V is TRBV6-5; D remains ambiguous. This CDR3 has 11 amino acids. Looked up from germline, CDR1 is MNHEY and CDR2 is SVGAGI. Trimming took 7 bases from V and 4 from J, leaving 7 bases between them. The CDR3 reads CASTWLETQYF. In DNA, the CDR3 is TGTGCCAGCACTTGGTTAGAGACCCAGTACTTC.

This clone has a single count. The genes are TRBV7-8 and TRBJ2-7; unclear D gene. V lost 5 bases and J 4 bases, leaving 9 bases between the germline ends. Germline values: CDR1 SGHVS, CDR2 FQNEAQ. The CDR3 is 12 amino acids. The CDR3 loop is CASSPHTYEQYF. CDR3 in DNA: TGTGCCAGCAGCCCCCACACATACGAGCAGTACTTC.

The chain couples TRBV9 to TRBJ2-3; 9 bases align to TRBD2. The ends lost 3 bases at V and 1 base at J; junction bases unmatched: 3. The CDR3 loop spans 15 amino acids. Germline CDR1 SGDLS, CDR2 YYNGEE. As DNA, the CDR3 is TGTGCCAGCAGCGGGGTAGCGGGAGGCACAGATACGCAGTATTTT. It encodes CASSGVAGGTDTQYF.

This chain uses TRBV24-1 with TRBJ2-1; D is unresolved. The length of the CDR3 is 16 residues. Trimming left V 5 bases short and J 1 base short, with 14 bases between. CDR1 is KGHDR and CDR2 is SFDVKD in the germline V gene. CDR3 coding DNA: TGTGCCACCAGTGCTACAAAATCGCAGTCCTACAATGAGCAGTTCTTC. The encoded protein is CATSATKSQSYNEQFF.

CDR3 sequence (DNA): TGTGCCAGCAGCTTCCCTAATACAAGACAGGGCGGCTACACCTTC. Its translation is CASSFPNTRQGGYTF. V is TRBV7-2 and J is TRBJ1-2; 7 bases map to TRBD1. Germline V gene data show CDR1 as SGHTA and CDR2 as FQGNSA. CDR3 length equals 15 residues. V shed 3 bases, J shed 8 bases, and the junction held 12 bases outside the gene matches.